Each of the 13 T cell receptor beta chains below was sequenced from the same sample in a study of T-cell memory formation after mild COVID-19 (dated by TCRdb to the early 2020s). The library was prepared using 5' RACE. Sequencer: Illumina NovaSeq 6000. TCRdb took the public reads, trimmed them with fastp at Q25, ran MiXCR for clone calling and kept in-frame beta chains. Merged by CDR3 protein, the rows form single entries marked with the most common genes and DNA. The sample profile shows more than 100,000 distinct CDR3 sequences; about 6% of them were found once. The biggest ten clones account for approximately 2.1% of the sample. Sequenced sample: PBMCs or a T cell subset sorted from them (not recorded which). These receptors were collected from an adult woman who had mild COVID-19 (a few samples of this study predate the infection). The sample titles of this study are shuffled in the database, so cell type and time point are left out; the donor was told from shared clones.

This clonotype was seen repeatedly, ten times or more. This CDR3 reads CASSLRDRDSYEQYF. CDR3 coding DNA: TGTGCCAGCAGCCTCCGGGACAGGGACTCCTACGAGCAGTACTTC. The chain links TRBV9 to TRBJ2-7, with 9 bases lining up with TRBD1. With 4 bases clipped from V and 0 bases from J, the junction kept 5 bases outside the gene matches. The germline gives CDR1 SGDLS, CDR2 YYNGEE. The CDR3 is 15 residues long.

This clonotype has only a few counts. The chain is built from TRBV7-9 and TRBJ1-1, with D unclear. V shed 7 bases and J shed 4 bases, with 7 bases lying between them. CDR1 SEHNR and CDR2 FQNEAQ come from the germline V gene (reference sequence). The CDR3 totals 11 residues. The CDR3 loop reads CASIPGTEAFF. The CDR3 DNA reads TGTGCCAGCATCCCGGGCACTGAAGCTTTCTTT.

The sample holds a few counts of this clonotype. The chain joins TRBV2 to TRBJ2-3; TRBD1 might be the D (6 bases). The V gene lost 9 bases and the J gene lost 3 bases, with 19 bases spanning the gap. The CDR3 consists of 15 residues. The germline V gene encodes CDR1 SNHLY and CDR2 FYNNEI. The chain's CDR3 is CARETRGGYTDTQYF. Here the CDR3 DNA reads TGTGCCAGAGAGACCAGAGGGGGTTATACAGATACGCAGTATTTT.

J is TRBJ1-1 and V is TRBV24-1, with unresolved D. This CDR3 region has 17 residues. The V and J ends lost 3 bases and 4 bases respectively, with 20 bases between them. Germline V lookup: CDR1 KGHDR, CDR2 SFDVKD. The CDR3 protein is CATSDLPHGCSSTEAFF. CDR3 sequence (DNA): TGTGCCACCAGTGATCTCCCCCACGGATGTTCCAGCACTGAAGCTTTCTTT.

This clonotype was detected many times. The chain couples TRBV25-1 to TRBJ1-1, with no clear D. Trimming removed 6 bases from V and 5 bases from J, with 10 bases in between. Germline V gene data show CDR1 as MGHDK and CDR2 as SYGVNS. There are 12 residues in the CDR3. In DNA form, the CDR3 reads TGTGCCAGCAGCCAGACTAGAACTGAAGCTTTCTTT. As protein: CASSQTRTEAFF. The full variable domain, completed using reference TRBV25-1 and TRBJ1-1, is EADIYQTPRYLVIGTGKKITLECSQTMGHDKMYWYQQDPGMELHLIHYSYGVNSTEKGDLSSESTVSRIRTEHFPLTLESARPSHTSQYLCASSQTRTEAFFGQGTRLTVV.

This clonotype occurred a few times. The chain's CDR3 is CASRQSGNSGNTIYF. The CDR3 nucleotides are TGTGCCAGCAGGCAGAGCGGCAACTCTGGAAACACCATATATTTT. V usage is TRBV4-2 and J usage is TRBJ1-3; D gene uncertain. Germline lookup yields CDR1 LGHNA and CDR2 YNFKEQ. V lost 6 bases and J 0 bases, leaving 12 bases between the germline ends. This CDR3 spans 15 amino acids.

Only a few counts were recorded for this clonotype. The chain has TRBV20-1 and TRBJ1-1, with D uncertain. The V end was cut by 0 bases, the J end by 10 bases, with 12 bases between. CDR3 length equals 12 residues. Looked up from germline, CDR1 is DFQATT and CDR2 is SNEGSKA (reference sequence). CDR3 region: CSARDSALTAFF. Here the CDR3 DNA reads TGCAGTGCTAGAGATTCGGCGTTGACAGCTTTCTTT.

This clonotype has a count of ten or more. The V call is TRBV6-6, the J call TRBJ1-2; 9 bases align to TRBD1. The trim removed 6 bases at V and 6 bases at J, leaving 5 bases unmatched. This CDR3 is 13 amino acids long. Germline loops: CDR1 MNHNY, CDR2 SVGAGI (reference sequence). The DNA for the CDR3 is TGTGCCAGCAGCCTGGACAGGGGCGATGGCTACACCTTC. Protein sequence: CASSLDRGDGYTF.

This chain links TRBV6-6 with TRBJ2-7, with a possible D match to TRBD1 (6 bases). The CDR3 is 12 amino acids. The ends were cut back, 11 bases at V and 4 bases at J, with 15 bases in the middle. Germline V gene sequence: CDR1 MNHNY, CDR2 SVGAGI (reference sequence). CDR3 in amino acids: CAASPGAYEQYF. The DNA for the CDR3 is TGTGCCGCCTCACCAGGGGCTTACGAGCAGTACTTC.

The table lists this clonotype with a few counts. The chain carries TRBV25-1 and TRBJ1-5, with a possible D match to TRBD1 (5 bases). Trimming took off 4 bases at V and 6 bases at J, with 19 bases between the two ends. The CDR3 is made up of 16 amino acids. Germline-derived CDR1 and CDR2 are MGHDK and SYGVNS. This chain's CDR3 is CASSGGRGAPPQPQHF. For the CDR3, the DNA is TGTGCCAGCAGTGGAGGAAGGGGAGCTCCTCCTCAGCCCCAGCATTTT. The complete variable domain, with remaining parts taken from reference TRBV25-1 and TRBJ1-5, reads EADIYQTPRYLVIGTGKKITLECSQTMGHDKMYWYQQDPGMELHLIHYSYGVNSTEKGDLSSESTVSRIRTEHFPLTLESARPSHTSQYLCASSGGRGAPPQPQHFGDGTRLSIL.

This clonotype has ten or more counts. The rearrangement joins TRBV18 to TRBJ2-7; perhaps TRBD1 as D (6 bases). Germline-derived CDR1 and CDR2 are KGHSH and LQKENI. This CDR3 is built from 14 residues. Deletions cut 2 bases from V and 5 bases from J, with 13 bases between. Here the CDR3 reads CASSPDRSSNEQYF. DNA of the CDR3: TGTGCCAGCTCACCAGACAGGTCGTCTAACGAGCAGTACTTC.

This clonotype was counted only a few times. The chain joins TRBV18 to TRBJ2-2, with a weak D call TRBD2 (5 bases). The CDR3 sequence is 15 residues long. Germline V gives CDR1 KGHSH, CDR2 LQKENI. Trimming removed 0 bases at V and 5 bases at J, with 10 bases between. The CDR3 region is CASSPPGVWTGELFF. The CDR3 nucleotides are TGTGCCAGCTCACCACCGGGAGTATGGACCGGGGAGCTGTTTTTT.

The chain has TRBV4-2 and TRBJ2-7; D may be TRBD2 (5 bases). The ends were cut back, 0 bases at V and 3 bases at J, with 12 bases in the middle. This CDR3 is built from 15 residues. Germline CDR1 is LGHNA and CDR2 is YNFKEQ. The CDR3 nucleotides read TGTGCCAGCAGCCAAGAACTGATAGACTACTACGAGCAGTACTTC. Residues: CASSQELIDYYEQYF.